The 21 T cell receptor beta chains in this list originate from one sample, sequenced in a study of early T cells in non-severe SARS-CoV-2 infection. TCRdb re-called the 5' RACE reads through MiXCR, storing one row per CDR3 protein. The sample yields approximately 27,000 distinct CDR3 sequences, 5.8% seen once. The sequenced material came from whole blood. These receptors originate from an adult who was a healthcare worker with PCR-confirmed SARS-CoV-2 infection or an uninfected control (not recorded which).

The chain combines TRBV6-2 or TRBV6-3 with TRBJ1-2; 7 nucleotides match TRBD1. The V segment lost 0 bases and the J segment 5 bases; nucleotides outside the gene matches: 6. The CDR3 is 15 amino acids. CDR1 MNHEY and CDR2 SVGEGT come from the germline V gene. CDR3 amino acids: CASSYSRQGEYGYTF. The CDR3 bases are TGTGCCAGCAGTTACTCGCGGCAGGGGGAATATGGCTACACCTTC.

The gene calls are TRBV5-3 and TRBJ2-5, with 9 bases lining up with TRBD2. TRBV5-3 is assigned to the ORF class and has an uncertain function. The CDR3 sequence is 19 residues long. Trimming cost V 6 bases and J 4 bases; bases outside gene matches: 22. The CDR3, as DNA: TGTGCCAGAATGGGGGTTAATGGACTAGCGAGGCCCCAATCAGAGACCCAGTACTTC. Its protein product is CARMGVNGLARPQSETQYF.

In its sample, this clonotype was seen many times. The rearrangement links TRBV7-9 to TRBJ2-1, with no clear D. This CDR3 has 15 amino acids. From germline, CDR1 is SEHNR and CDR2 FQNEAQ (reference sequence). Trimming took off 2 bases at V and 8 bases at J, with 16 bases between the two ends. The CDR3 nucleotides are TGTGCCAGCAGCTTAAGCCCCCGCACGGACGATGAGCAGTTCTTC. This encodes CASSLSPRTDDEQFF.

CDR3 residues: CSVASSYEQYF. For the CDR3, the DNA is TGCAGCGTTGCCAGCAGTTACGAGCAGTACTTC. V is TRBV29-1 and J is TRBJ2-7, with unresolved D. V shed 4 bases and J shed 4 bases, with 8 bases lying between them. The length of the CDR3 is 11 residues. Germline V gene sequence: CDR1 SQVTM, CDR2 ANQGSEA.

The gene calls are TRBV27 and TRBJ2-3, with 10 bases matching TRBD2. Germline V gene sequence: CDR1 MNHEY, CDR2 SMNVEV (reference sequence). The CDR3 consists of 14 residues. V dropped 9 bases and J dropped 2; count of bases not matched to a gene: 5. For the CDR3, the DNA is TGTGCCAGTTCCGGACTAGCGGTCACAGATACGCAGTATTTT. Its translation: CASSGLAVTDTQYF.

Sample share makes this clonotype medium-sized. The CDR3 sequence is CASSPRLAGAYEQYF. CDR3 DNA sequence: TGCGCCAGCAGCCCGAGACTAGCGGGAGCCTACGAGCAGTACTTC. V and J are TRBV5-1 and TRBJ2-7; 12 nucleotides match TRBD2. From germline, CDR1 is SGHRS and CDR2 YFSETQ. The trim removed 4 bases at V and 2 bases at J, leaving 4 bases unmatched. This CDR3 contains 15 residues.

In this sample, this clonotype turned up many times. J is TRBJ2-3 and V is TRBV24-1; 10 bases align to TRBD1. The CDR3 totals 17 residues. CDR1 is KGHDR and CDR2 is SFDVKD in the germline V gene. V was clipped by 4 bases and J by 0 bases; unmatched bases: 6. The CDR3 loop reads CATSDPRTGGSTDTQYF. The CDR3 nucleotides read TGTGCCACCAGTGACCCTAGGACAGGGGGTAGCACAGATACGCAGTATTTT.

This clonotype was counted ten times or more. The chain carries TRBV4-3 and TRBJ2-7; the match to TRBD1 covers 7 bases. The V gene end was trimmed by 0 bases and the J gene end by 0 bases; junction bases not matched to a gene: 2. The germline V gene encodes CDR1 LGHNA and CDR2 YSLEER. The CDR3 extends over 15 amino acids. This CDR3 is CASSQERTGSYEQYF. The CDR3 DNA follows: TGCGCCAGCAGCCAAGAAAGGACAGGCTCCTACGAGCAGTACTTC.

This clonotype was picked up a small number of times. V and J are TRBV4-1 and TRBJ2-7, with D possibly matching TRBD2 (6 bases). CDR1 and CDR2 (germline): MGHRA, YSYEKL. V dropped 0 bases and J dropped 7 bases, with 22 bases sitting between them. CDR3 length equals 17 residues. In DNA form, the CDR3 reads TGCGCCAGCAGCCAAGACCTCTCTTCCGCGGGGAAAGAAGAGCAGTACTTC. Amino acid sequence: CASSQDLSSAGKEEQYF.

This clonotype was seen repeatedly, ten times or more. The chain employs TRBV2 and TRBJ2-5; D tentatively fits TRBD1 or TRBD2 (5 bases each). CDR3 size: 19 residues. Germline values: CDR1 SNHLY, CDR2 FYNNEI. The germline V and J ends were trimmed by 4 bases and 2 bases, with 26 bases remaining between them. Written as DNA, the CDR3 is TGTGCCAGCAGTGGCGAGGGGCGGATGATGGGTTTCGTTCAAGAGACCCAGTACTTC. This encodes CASSGEGRMMGFVQETQYF.

The table lists this clonotype with a few counts. The chain is built from TRBV7-2 and TRBJ1-5; 7 positions agree with TRBD1. CDR3 size: 15 residues. V gave up 5 bases and J gave up 2 bases; unmatched junction bases: 6. CDR1 is SGHTA, CDR2 FQGNSA, per germline. The CDR3 DNA sequence: TGTGCCAGCAGCACAACAGGGGATGGCAATCAGCCCCAGCATTTT. This translates into CASSTTGDGNQPQHF.

This clonotype was detected many times. The chain joins TRBV6-4 to TRBJ2-2; a possible D gene is TRBD1 (6 bases). Germline V CDR1 and CDR2: MRHNA, SNTAGT. V lost 4 bases, J lost 4 bases, and 7 bases lay in between. CDR3 length: 13 amino acids. This CDR3 is CASSVQGTGELFF. CDR3 sequence (DNA): TGTGCCAGCAGTGTACAGGGCACCGGGGAGCTGTTTTTT.

This clonotype was recorded at least ten times. The genes are TRBV5-1 and TRBJ2-3; D ambiguous. V lost 3 bases and J 0 bases, leaving 8 bases between the germline ends. This CDR3 has 14 residues. Germline-derived CDR1 and CDR2 are SGHRS and YFSETQ. The CDR3: CASSSGPSTDTQYF. The CDR3 DNA is TGCGCCAGCAGCTCAGGCCCTAGCACAGATACGCAGTATTTT.

This clonotype was recorded many times. The chain combines TRBV7-6 with TRBJ2-3, with no clear D. V gave up 0 bases and J gave up 2 bases, with 9 bases separating them. Germline CDR1 and CDR2: SGHVS and FNYEAQ. The CDR3 loop spans 15 amino acids. CDR3 residues: CASSLAQSHTDTQYF. DNA for the CDR3: TGTGCCAGCAGCTTAGCCCAATCACACACAGATACGCAGTATTTT.

This clonotype was observed a few times. The V gene is TRBV29-1, the J gene TRBJ1-2; 7 positions match TRBD1. Germline trimming cut 7 bases from V and 4 bases from J; bases unmatched to any gene: 3. Germline V gene lookup returns CDR1 SQVTM and CDR2 ANQGSEA. CDR3 size: 11 residues. The chain's CDR3 is CSGGDSYGYTF. The CDR3 DNA reads TGCAGCGGCGGGGACAGCTATGGCTACACCTTC.

Many counts were recorded for this clonotype. The chain combines TRBV10-3 with TRBJ2-5; no clear D gene. V gave up 3 bases and J gave up 4 bases, with 12 bases separating them. Germline CDR1 and CDR2: ENHRY and SYGVKD. This CDR3 spans 14 amino acids. Here the CDR3 DNA reads TGTGCCATCAGTGAAGACTCGACATCAGAGACCCAGTACTTC. This encodes CAISEDSTSETQYF.

V usage is TRBV12-3 or TRBV12-4 and J usage is TRBJ2-7; 8 positions match TRBD2. The CDR3 length is 15 residues. V lost 9 bases, J lost 2 bases, and 12 bases stayed unmatched. The CDR3 nucleotides are TGTGCCAGTACCCAGCAGCGGGAGCCCCCCTACGAGCAGTACTTC. Translating gives CASTQQREPPYEQYF.

CDR3 in amino acids: CASSQGVGMPGELFF. CDR3 nucleotides: TGTGCCAGCAGCCAAGGGGTAGGAATGCCCGGGGAGCTGTTTTTT. V and J are TRBV3-1 and TRBJ2-2; D unresolved. Germline CDR1 LGHDT, CDR2 YNNKEL (reference sequence). The CDR3 runs 15 residues. V was clipped by 1 base and J by 6 bases, with 12 bases between them.

This clonotype was counted between two and nine times. The gene calls are TRBV18 and TRBJ2-3, with 9 bases that match TRBD2. J lost 4 bases, V lost 5 bases, and 10 bases had no gene match. Looked up from germline, CDR1 is KGHSH and CDR2 is LQKENI. The CDR3 extends over 16 amino acids. The CDR3 sequence is CASSSERGAGPDTQYF. CDR3 bases: TGTGCCAGCTCATCGGAGCGGGGGGCGGGCCCAGATACGCAGTATTTT.

The V call is TRBV6-5, the J call TRBJ2-5, with D unresolved. The CDR3 is 12 amino acids. The germline V and J ends were trimmed by 6 bases and 5 bases, with 10 bases remaining between them. Germline-derived CDR1 and CDR2 are MNHEY and SVGAGI. CDR3 in amino acids: CASSQSRETQYF. The CDR3 DNA reads as TGTGCCAGCAGCCAATCGAGGGAGACCCAGTACTTC.

This clonotype was detected ten times or more. The chain carries TRBV7-6 and TRBJ2-3; D is perhaps TRBD2 (6 bases). V shed 4 bases and J shed 0 bases, with 17 bases lying between them. In germline, CDR1 is SGHVS, CDR2 FNYEAQ. The CDR3 has 17 residues. The CDR3 DNA reads TGTGCCAGCAGCTCGGAGGGAGGCCGGACCAGCACAGATACGCAGTATTTT. This encodes CASSSEGGRTSTDTQYF.